These 15 T cell receptor beta chains originate from one sample sequenced in a study of identifying expanded T cells in peripheral blood (dated by TCRdb to between 2019 and 2020). Libraries came from the immunoSEQ multiplex PCR assay. The source is immuneACCESS, and TCRdb retained only in-frame sequences with V and J called. Part of the clones is not carried over; for the studies checked, unresolved V genes explain less than half of this, and the remainder is unexplained. The sample table lists over 100,000 clones, around 88% of them with a count of one. 11% to 15% of the sample goes to the ten largest clones. The sample consisted of blood. The receptors were gathered from a person aged 18 to 75 in good health.

This chain joins TRBV10-3 and TRBJ2-7; TRBD1 is a possible D gene (6 bases). Per the germline V gene, CDR1 is ENHRY and CDR2 is SYGVKD. The CDR3 sequence is 16 residues long. V dropped 6 bases and J dropped 0 bases, with 18 bases sitting between them. The CDR3 nucleotides are TGTGCCATCAGGCCCAGCGTTGACAGGCCCTCCTACGAGCAGTACTTC. Its protein is CAIRPSVDRPSYEQYF.

V gene TRBV6-1 combines with J gene TRBJ1-4, with D unresolved. The V end was cut by 4 bases, the J end by 1 base, with 7 bases between. The CDR3 sequence is 14 residues long. The germline V gene encodes CDR1 MNHNS and CDR2 SASEGT. For the CDR3, the DNA is TGTGCCAGCAGTGGACATCAAACTAATGAAAAACTGTTTTTT. The encoded protein is CASSGHQTNEKLFF.

This chain uses TRBV19 with TRBJ1-1; weak D call: TRBD1 (5 bases). With 9 bases removed from V and 5 bases from J, the gap between germline ends came to 16 bases. The length of the CDR3 is 13 residues. The germline V gene encodes CDR1 LNHDA and CDR2 SQIVND (reference sequence). The DNA for the CDR3 is TGTGCCAGCGAACAGGCCCCGAATACTGAAGCTTTCTTT. Amino acid sequence: CASEQAPNTEAFF. The whole variable domain, remainder taken from reference TRBV19 and TRBJ1-1, is DGGITQSPKYLFRKEGQNVTLSCEQNLNHDAMYWYRQDPGQGLRLIYYSQIVNDFQKGDIAEGYSVSREKKESFPLTVTSAQKNPTAFYLCASEQAPNTEAFFGQGTRLTVV.

The chain joins TRBV5-1 to TRBJ2-3; 7 bases align to TRBD1. Trimming removed 0 bases from V and 2 bases from J; junction bases left unmatched: 3. The CDR3 runs 15 residues. CDR1 SGHRS and CDR2 YFSETQ come from the germline V gene. The CDR3 here is CASSLVDRNTDTQYF. Written as DNA, the CDR3 is TGCGCCAGCAGCTTGGTGGACAGGAACACAGATACGCAGTATTTT.

V usage is TRBV10-2 and J usage is TRBJ1-1; no clear D. V lost 5 bases and J lost 1, with 11 bases in between. This CDR3 has 14 amino acids. CDR1 is WSHSY, CDR2 SAAADI, per germline. The CDR3 region is CASSKVGRNTEAFF. In DNA, the CDR3 is TGCGCCAGCAGTAAAGTCGGGAGGAACACTGAAGCTTTCTTT.

V usage is TRBV7-6 and J usage is TRBJ2-5, with TRBD1 identical over 7 bases. The CDR3 runs to 15 residues. CDR1 is SGHVS and CDR2 is FNYEAQ in the germline V gene. The V segment lost 5 bases and the J segment 5 bases; nucleotides outside the gene matches: 11. Written as DNA, the CDR3 is TGTGCCAGCAGCCTATCGACAGGGTTTGGGGAGACCCAGTACTTC. Its protein is CASSLSTGFGETQYF.

This clone was seen once. This chain uses TRBV12-2 with TRBJ2-2; TRBD1, the table's D call, lacks a check against the DNA. TRBV12-2 is an annotated pseudogene. The CDR3 totals 15 residues. The CDR3 is CASRYRTANTGELFF. The CDR3 DNA sequence: TGTGCAAGTCGCTATAGGACAGCGAACACCGGGGAGCTGTTTTTT.

The chain uses TRBV7-2 and TRBJ2-2; D is undetermined. Germline lookup yields CDR1 SGHTA and CDR2 FQGNSA. The V and J ends lost 4 bases and 4 bases respectively, with 7 bases between them. The length of the CDR3 is 13 residues. CDR3 region: CASSSFITGELFF. CDR3 in DNA: TGTGCCAGCAGCTCGTTTATCACCGGGGAGCTGTTTTTT. Variable domain in full (rest from reference TRBV7-2 and TRBJ2-2): GAGVSQSPSNKVTEKGKDVELRCDPISGHTALYWYRQSLGQGLEFLIYFQGNSAPDKSGLPSDRFSAERTGGSVSTLTIQRTQQEDSAVYLCASSSFITGELFFGEGSRLTVL.

The chain employs TRBV18 and TRBJ1-5, with D unresolved. Germline V CDR1 and CDR2: KGHSH, LQKENI. The CDR3 is made up of 18 amino acids. V was clipped by 3 bases and J by 2 bases, with 20 bases between them. CDR3 region: CASSPTPFRQRGNQPQHF. Written as DNA, the CDR3 is TGTGCCAGCTCACCCACCCCCTTCCGGCAGAGGGGCAATCAGCCCCAGCATTTT.

The V call is TRBV2, the J call TRBJ2-5; D may be TRBD2 (5 bases). Germline CDR1 is SNHLY and CDR2 is FYNNEI. The V end lost 10 bases, the J end lost 5 bases, and 14 bases lay between the germline ends. This CDR3 has 12 residues. CDR3 sequence (DNA): TGTGCCACCTCGGAGGCAGTCGAGACCCAGTACTTC. It encodes CATSEAVETQYF.

This clone showed up just once. V is TRBV5-1 and J is TRBJ2-7, with TRBD2 matching 7 bases. The CDR3 contains 14 residues. Trimming removed 4 bases from V and 4 bases from J; junction bases left unmatched: 8. The V gene's germline CDR1 is SGHRS and CDR2 YFSETQ. CDR3 residues: CASSPLASGYEQYF. The CDR3 DNA reads as TGCGCCAGCAGCCCACTAGCGTCGGGTTACGAGCAGTACTTC.

The chain combines TRBV27 with TRBJ2-2; D unclear. Germline lookup yields CDR1 MNHEY and CDR2 SMNVEV (reference sequence). Trimming shortened V by 2 bases and J by 0 bases, and 4 bases separated the two germline ends. The CDR3 is 14 amino acids. The CDR3: CASSLNPNTGELFF. The CDR3 coding sequence is TGTGCCAGCAGTTTAAACCCGAACACCGGGGAGCTGTTTTTT.

The chain carries TRBV21-1 and TRBJ2-7; the D call of TRBD1 is as the table states it, not checked on the DNA. TRBV21-1 is a documented pseudogene. This CDR3 has 14 amino acids. In nucleotides, the CDR3 is TGTGCCAGCAACAAACAGACAGGGTTCGACGAGCAGTACTTC. This sequence encodes CASNKQTGFDEQYF.

The chain joins TRBV9 to TRBJ1-1; D is unresolved. Trimming removed 1 base from V and 3 bases from J, with 13 bases in between. The CDR3 spans 15 residues. The germline V gene encodes CDR1 SGDLS and CDR2 YYNGEE. As DNA, the CDR3 is TGTGCCAGCAGCGTATTCGGGAATTCAGACACTGAAGCTTTCTTT. Translating it yields CASSVFGNSDTEAFF.

The chain combines TRBV2 with TRBJ1-5; D unresolved. The CDR3 totals 14 residues. In germline, CDR1 is SNHLY, CDR2 FYNNEI. V shed 2 bases and J shed 9 bases, with 14 bases lying between them. In DNA form, the CDR3 reads TGTGCCAGCAGTGAAAGGTCTTGGATCATGCCCCAGCATTTT. Its protein is CASSERSWIMPQHF.